The 20 T cell receptor beta chains in this list originate from one sample, sequenced in a study of T cells after yellow fever vaccination. TCRdb passed the 5' RACE reads through MiXCR, listing each CDR3 protein once. The sample lists over 110,000 distinct CDR3 sequences; around 7.7% were seen once. Specimen: CD4+ T cells sorted from PBMCs, collected 5 days after the yellow fever booster vaccination. Receptor source: a man in his thirties or forties who received the YFV17D yellow fever vaccine.

J is TRBJ2-5 and V is TRBV5-1; TRBD2 matches 13 bases. Germline V gene lookup returns CDR1 SGHRS and CDR2 YFSETQ. The CDR3 length is 16 residues. V lost 2 bases, J lost 5 bases, and 6 bases stayed unmatched. CDR3 region: CASSLGTSGTGETQYF. CDR3 DNA sequence: TGCGCCAGCAGCTTAGGGACTAGCGGGACTGGGGAGACCCAGTACTTC.

This clonotype has ten or more counts. The V call is TRBV30, the J call TRBJ2-5; D is tentatively TRBD1 or TRBD2 (5 bases each). With 6 bases removed from V and 7 bases from J, the gap between germline ends came to 15 bases. Germline CDR1 and CDR2: GTSNPN and SVGIG (reference sequence). The CDR3 spans 12 residues. The CDR3 reads CACEGSGWTQYF. CDR3 in DNA: TGTGCCTGTGAGGGGTCGGGGTGGACCCAGTACTTC.

With regard to this clonotype: A much larger clone differs by one base, so this may be a read error. The V gene is TRBV5-6, the J gene TRBJ2-1; D is unresolved. CDR1 is SGHDT, CDR2 YYEEEE, per germline. The CDR3 runs 13 residues. V was shortened by 3 bases and J by 7 bases, with 11 bases between the two germline ends. The CDR3 protein is CASSSGTHNEQFF. CDR3 coding DNA: TGTGCCAGCAGCTCTGGAACCCATAATGAGCAGTTCTTC.

This clonotype came up a few times. The rearrangement links TRBV18 to TRBJ2-7; D unclear. The length of the CDR3 is 14 residues. Germline CDR1 reads KGHSH; CDR2 reads LQKENI. The V end lost 1 base, the J end lost 6 bases, and 13 bases lay between the germline ends. CDR3 bases: TGTGCCAGCTCACCACAGGTCGAAGCGATCGAGCAGTACTTC. Amino acid sequence: CASSPQVEAIEQYF.

This clonotype has a count of ten or more. The rearrangement joins TRBV6-6 to TRBJ2-1; D not resolved. This CDR3 region has 13 residues. CDR1 is MNHNY, CDR2 SVGAGI, per germline (reference sequence). Trimming took off 6 bases at V and 7 bases at J, with 13 bases between the two ends. This CDR3 reads CASRESRSNEQFF. CDR3 sequence (DNA): TGTGCCAGCAGAGAAAGTAGGTCTAATGAGCAGTTCTTC.

The V and J genes are TRBV5-1 and TRBJ2-2; maybe TRBD2 (5 bases). V was clipped by 7 bases and J by 7 bases, with 8 bases between them. Germline CDR1 is SGHRS and CDR2 is YFSETQ. The CDR3 sequence is 11 residues long. The CDR3 nucleotides are TGCGCCAGCGGACTGAACGGGGAGCTGTTTTTT. It is translated as CASGLNGELFF.

This clonotype appeared a few times. V and J are TRBV9 and TRBJ2-2; weak D call: TRBD2 (6 bases). V lost 0 bases and J 3 bases, leaving 9 bases between the germline ends. The CDR3 length is 15 residues. Per germline, CDR1 SGDLS and CDR2 YYNGEE. CDR3 DNA sequence: TGTGCCAGCAGCGTAGACGGGAGAGACACCGGGGAGCTGTTTTTT. Translated: CASSVDGRDTGELFF.

This clonotype was seen repeatedly, ten times or more. CDR3 in DNA: TGTGCCAGCCTTAAGGAGATGGGGGTTCAGGGCTACACCTTC. Protein sequence: CASLKEMGVQGYTF. The chain carries TRBV2 and TRBJ1-2; possible D gene TRBD1, 5 bases. The V and J ends lost 8 bases and 8 bases respectively, with 21 bases between them. This CDR3 has 14 residues. The germline V gene encodes CDR1 SNHLY and CDR2 FYNNEI.

This clonotype has at least ten counts. The rearrangement joins TRBV6-1 to TRBJ1-2, with 7 bases matching TRBD1. V gave up 6 bases and J gave up 10 bases; unmatched junction bases: 14. Looked up from germline, CDR1 is MNHNS and CDR2 is SASEGT. This CDR3 has 14 residues. The CDR3 bases are TGTGCCAGCAGAATCCGGGACAGTGTTAGAGCCTACACCTTC. Translating it yields CASRIRDSVRAYTF.

This clonotype was recorded at least ten times. This chain connects TRBV7-2 to TRBJ2-7; D is perhaps TRBD1 or TRBD2 (6 bases each). Germline V gene lookup returns CDR1 SGHTA and CDR2 FQGNSA. Trimming removed 2 bases at V and 3 bases at J, with 14 bases between. The CDR3 consists of 15 residues. In nucleotides, the CDR3 is TGTGCCAGCAGCTTAAGGGGGGCTGCCTTCTACGAGCAGTACTTC. Translated: CASSLRGAAFYEQYF.

This clonotype occurred many times. CDR3 nucleotide sequence: TGTGCCAGCAGTTTAGCGCCTGGTGGCTACACCTTC. Amino acids: CASSLAPGGYTF. This rearrangement joins TRBV12-3 or TRBV12-4 to TRBJ1-2; the D is unclear. The CDR3 totals 12 residues. Trimming pared 0 bases from V and 7 bases from J, leaving 6 bases between.

The chain links TRBV20-1 to TRBJ2-5; D may be TRBD1 or TRBD2 (5 bases each). This CDR3 is 15 amino acids long. Trimming removed 1 base at V and 4 bases at J, with 16 bases between. Germline V gene data show CDR1 as DFQATT and CDR2 as SNEGSKA (reference sequence). The CDR3, as DNA: TGCAGTGCTAGAGCCGGGACGACCCTGGGAGAGACCCAGTACTTC. Amino acid sequence: CSARAGTTLGETQYF.

This clonotype was seen ten or more times. The chain recombines TRBV6-5 with TRBJ1-6; D uncertain. The CDR3 has 15 residues. Germline values: CDR1 MNHEY, CDR2 SVGAGI. The ends were cut back, 8 bases at V and 5 bases at J, with 16 bases in the middle. CDR3: CASGSDLANNSPLHF. The CDR3 bases are TGTGCCAGCGGTTCGGACCTAGCGAATAATTCACCCCTCCACTTT.

This clonotype was counted at least ten times. The chain is built from TRBV5-4 and TRBJ2-1, with D possibly being TRBD2 (6 bases). Germline CDR1 reads SGHNT; CDR2 reads YYREEE (reference sequence). The length of the CDR3 is 16 residues. V was shortened by 2 bases and J by 8 bases, with 20 bases between the two germline ends. The CDR3 DNA sequence: TGTGCCAGCAGCTTCAGGAGGGTGGGTATCGGGGATGAGCAGTTCTTC. This translates into CASSFRRVGIGDEQFF.

This clonotype came up many times. This sequence joins TRBV11-2 and TRBJ2-4; 8 bases map to TRBD1. CDR3 length: 14 amino acids. The trim removed 4 bases at V and 6 bases at J, leaving 5 bases unmatched. Per the germline V gene, CDR1 is SGHAT and CDR2 is FQNNGV. CDR3 in amino acids: CASSWAGGGNIQYF. Here the CDR3 DNA reads TGTGCCAGCAGCTGGGCAGGGGGCGGAAACATTCAGTACTTC.

This clonotype was observed at least ten times. The chain couples TRBV2 to TRBJ2-5, with D perhaps TRBD1 (5 bases). The CDR3 runs to 16 residues. Per germline, CDR1 SNHLY and CDR2 FYNNEI. V was pared by 0 bases and J by 4 bases, with 15 bases between. In DNA form, the CDR3 reads TGTGCCAGCAGTGAAGCGCAGGTCAGGGTTCGAGAGACCCAGTACTTC. Its translation: CASSEAQVRVRETQYF.

Many counts were recorded for this clonotype. The CDR3 reads CSARGQFGYEQYF. The DNA for the CDR3 is TGCAGTGCTCGGGGGCAGTTCGGCTACGAGCAGTACTTC. The chain uses TRBV20-1 and TRBJ2-7; either TRBD1 or TRBD2 may fit D (6 bases each). The V end lost 5 bases, the J end lost 3 bases, and 14 bases lay between the germline ends. The CDR3 extends over 13 amino acids. In germline, CDR1 is DFQATT, CDR2 SNEGSKA (reference sequence).

This clonotype was seen repeatedly, ten times or more. The rearrangement joins TRBV7-2 to TRBJ1-1; D is perhaps TRBD1 (5 bases). Trimming left V 2 bases short and J 5 bases short, with 15 bases between. The CDR3 length is 15 residues. Germline V gene lookup returns CDR1 SGHTA and CDR2 FQGNSA. In nucleotides, the CDR3 is TGTGCCAGCAGCTTATTAGGGATGGGGGGTACTGAAGCTTTCTTT. Residues: CASSLLGMGGTEAFF.

This clonotype was observed at least ten times. This sequence joins TRBV4-3 and TRBJ2-1, with 11 bases matching TRBD2. With V trimmed by 0 bases and J by 4 bases, 2 bases remained unmatched. Germline assignment: CDR1 LGHNA and CDR2 YSLEER. The CDR3 has 16 residues. This CDR3 is CASSQDSGRAYNEQFF. CDR3 nucleotides: TGCGCCAGCAGCCAAGATAGCGGGAGGGCTTACAATGAGCAGTTCTTC.

The sample holds many counts of this clonotype. V and J are TRBV13 and TRBJ2-1, with D perhaps TRBD2 (5 bases). The CDR3 covers 13 residues. Trimming shortened V by 5 bases and J by 4 bases, and 9 bases separated the two germline ends. CDR1 is PRHDT and CDR2 is FYEKMQ in the germline V gene (reference sequence). The CDR3 region is CASSRTEYNEQFF. Here the CDR3 DNA reads TGTGCCAGCAGCCGGACTGAGTACAATGAGCAGTTCTTC. The full variable domain, in which reference TRBV13 and TRBJ2-1 provide the parts outside the CDR3, is AAGVIQSPRHLIKEKRETATLKCYPIPRHDTVYWYQQGPGQDPQFLISFYEKMQSDKGSIPDRFSAQQFSDYHSELNMSSLELGDSALYFCASSRTEYNEQFFGPGTRLTVL.